One TCR beta chain is described in this entry. Its antigen remains undetermined. No base-level quality is on record; no much larger clone is a single base apart. This entry comes from a study of long-term antiretroviral therapy in people with HIV (dated by TCRdb to between 2021 and 2024). Regarding the complete study: The earliest samples were collected approximately a decade before the 2015 WHO recommendation for immediate ART, a period when ART was typically delayed until CD4 counts fell. A retrospective serial study tested whether changes in peripheral blood TRB repertoire composition and diversity were associated with ART initiation and durable HIV suppression. The cohort contributed about 180 cryopreserved PBMC samples from 30 adults with confirmed HIV infection, collected serially over a mean of 6 years (range 1-12). Of the roughly 31 participants with HIV, ten to eleven were female. No cross-contamination during QIAcube processing was shown when test extractions of a monoclonal T-cell line were performed alongside 25 to 35 polyclonal samples.

Participants were included only if at least one PBMC sample before ART initiation and at least two post-ART samples were available. All participants with HIV were treated in the United States of America. Before DNA extraction, cryopreserved samples containing about 1-11 million PBMC were thawed and washed. At the time of the earliest PBMC sample, participants with HIV were aged between roughly 20 and 60 years. PBMC samples were contributed by each participant from 1-4 timepoints before ART initiation and 2-8 timepoints after ART initiation, with a median of 7 samples. Serial HIV viral load, CD4+ T-cell count, ART history and demographic data were obtained for every participant. Using a Qiagen kit on a QIAcube, genomic DNA was extracted from unsorted PBMC, with samples processed in batches of 12. The V end loses 5 bases and the J end loses 3 bases, and a stretch of 7 bases separates them. Inclusive of the bounding cysteine and phenylalanine, the CDR3 is 12 residues long. The entry retains the CDR3 DNA only, 36 bases that are in frame from base 1. The germline V gene gives CDR1 as SGHAT and CDR2 as FQNNGV.

Points the paper makes about the study in general: Samples dated from the mid-2000s to the late 2010s, and the ART regimens used may be less effective than current ones. Because pre-ART samples had limited cell numbers, unsorted PBMC were profiled rather than sorted CD4+ and CD8+ T cells. ART initiation was associated with a significant increase in TRB diversity, but diversity stayed significantly below transplant donor controls even after long-term ART. No data were available on ART adherence, viral resistance or therapy changes, limiting inferences about post-ART repertoire changes. At every time point, the repertoire was dominated by expanded TRB clones first identified before ART initiation, although this dominance fluctuated and, in many PLHIV, declined after ART. Compared with controls, HIV repertoires had narrower CDR3 length ranges, and the network structure pointed to an antigen-experienced repertoire that shifted only slightly toward naive after ART. Since PBMC availability was limited, sequencing covered only the TCR beta chain, with no alpha chain pairing.

The immunoSEQ hsTCRB v3.0 assay was used at survey level resolution to sequence the TRB variable region. The targeted TRB sequencing depth was about 40,000-55,000 T-cell genomes per sample. Pooled TRB libraries were sequenced on an Illumina MiSeq with a v3 150-cycle kit. As for how the authors treated the data: Repertoire analysis was run in R within a reproducible Nextflow workflow that covered QC, data transformation and analysis. LymphoSeq2, an R package for exploring AIRR-Seq data, was used to implement the custom analyses. A handful of samples yielding fewer than 5000 total TRB sequences were excluded, leaving about 190 analyzed HIV repertoires. Among the roughly 200 retained HIV repertoires, 55 to 60 were collected before ART initiation and 120 to 140 were collected after ART initiation. Repertoires were downsampled to 5000 TRB nucleotide sequences, and summary statistics were averaged over 100 downsampling iterations. The analysis kept only TRB sequences whose CDR3 regions were at least seven amino acids long. A Shannon entropy-derived clonality score and the Gini coefficient were used to measure diversity. In repertoire networks, the top 5000 CDR3 amino acid sequences were linked whenever an edit distance of one separated two sequences. GLIPH2 predicted antigen specificity groups and MHC restriction for TRB CDR3 amino acid sequences. CDR3 amino acid sequences were matched against VDJdb and McPAS-TCR to flag known CMV, EBV, HIV or tissue antigen associations. Pre-ART, post-ART and control groups were compared with Wilcoxon signed-rank tests and Holm-Bonferroni correction. TCRdb holds this immuneACCESS table with in-frame rearrangements only. Some clones are missing; in checked studies, unresolved V genes explain under half, and the rest has no known cause. That table furnishes V, J and clone size, whereas the DNA furnished D and trimming. The sample table shows 15,000 to 20,000 clones, and around 80% are seen once. Under 10% of the sample rests with the top ten.

Recombination joined TRBV11-2 with TRBJ2-5; no D segment can be confidently identified. This specimen was unsorted PBMCs, taken 0.3 years before starting antiretroviral therapy. The sequence came from a man in his forties or fifties with HIV. Here the CDR3 is given as CASSQLKETQYF. The DNA sequence follows: TGTGCCAGCAGCCAATTGAAAGAGACCCAGTACTTC.